The rows below give T cell receptor beta chains drawn from one sample of a study of CD8 T cells in Susac syndrome. One entry per CDR3 protein, called by TCRdb with MiXCR from the immunoSEQ multiplex PCR reads. The repertoire holds approximately 100,000 distinct CDR3 sequences, with less than 95% as singletons. Sequencing was carried out using CD8+ T cells from PBMCs. These receptors came from a human donor in good health. Each CDR3 is given with its conserved first and last residue. A D gene is named only where the DNA matches it firmly. Rows give clone size only sometimes, using once, few, many, or a class for an expanded clone.

TGTGCCAGCAGCCGGTTCGGAAACACCATATATTTT	CASSRFGNTIYF	TRBV7-9	TRBJ1-3	once	-
TGTGCCAGCACCCCGCTCGCTAGCGGGAGACCGACAGATACGCAGTATTTT	CASTPLASGRPTDTQYF	TRBV7-2	TRBJ2-3	-	TRBD2
TGTGCCAGCAGCGTGACAAATAGCAATCAGCCCCAGCATTTT	CASSVTNSNQPQHF	TRBV9	TRBJ1-5	-	-
TGCGCCAGCGCTGTACAAGCGCCAAGCTCCTACGAGCAGTACTTC	CASAVQAPSSYEQYF	TRBV5-1	TRBJ2-7	-	-
TGCGCCAGCAGCTTGGATTTCGGGACAGAGAATATCTATGGCTACACCTTC	CASSLDFGTENIYGYTF	TRBV5-1	TRBJ1-2	-	TRBD1
TGTGCCAGCAGCTTGGGCCGGAACTATGGCTACACCTTC	CASSLGRNYGYTF	TRBV7-2	TRBJ1-2	-	-
TGTGCCTGGAGTGTAAAGGGGGCCTACGAGCAGTACTTC	CAWSVKGAYEQYF	TRBV30	TRBJ2-7	-	-
TGTGCCAGCAGCTTACGAAAACAATCCACCGGGGAGCTGTTTTTT	CASSLRKQSTGELFF	TRBV7-6	TRBJ2-2	-	-
TGTGCCAGCAGAGAGGATCGGCTGGGGATCACCGGGGAGCTGTTTTTT	CASREDRLGITGELFF	TRBV25-1	TRBJ2-2	-	-
TGCAGCGTTGAAGATCGCGGGCTCTATGGCTACACCTTC	CSVEDRGLYGYTF	TRBV29-1	TRBJ1-2	-	-
TGCGCCAGCAGCCCACTTGGGGGGAACACAGATACGCAGTATTTT	CASSPLGGNTDTQYF	TRBV4-3	TRBJ2-3	-	-
TGTGCCTGGAGTGCCCCAATCAATGAGCAGTTCTTC	CAWSAPINEQFF	TRBV30	TRBJ2-1	-	-
TGCGCCAGCAGCCAAGGGGCGGGTTCGGATGGCTACACCTTC	CASSQGAGSDGYTF	TRBV4-3	TRBJ1-2	-	-
TGTGCCAGTAGTATACCCCCTCGTGGAACTGAAGCTTTCTTT	CASSIPPRGTEAFF	TRBV19	TRBJ1-1	-	-
TGTGCCAGCAGCCAAGATCCACGGGCCAGCGAAATTGGTGGCTACACCTTC	CASSQDPRASEIGGYTF	TRBV14	TRBJ1-2	once	-
TGTGCCAGCAGCCGTAACGGACAGGAGGCGCTGTTTTTT	CASSRNGQEALFF	TRBV2	TRBJ2-2	-	TRBD1
TGTGCCAGCAGCAATCCCCGGGACAAGAATTACGAGCAGTACTTC	CASSNPRDKNYEQYF	TRBV7-9	TRBJ2-7	-	-